This TCR beta chain was sequenced during a study of blood T cell repertoires in COVID-19 (TCRdb year 2020). Context from the whole study: Samples covering the acute and convalescent phases of COVID-19 were provided by collaborators in the United States, Italy and Spain. The prospective study material was composed of cDNA or gDNA derived from T cells, B-cell-depleted T cells, or PBMCs. The dataset comprised deeply sampled blood TCRbeta repertoires from subjects exposed to, actively infected with, or recovered from COVID-19. A freely available public database, intended as a resource for researchers studying the immune response to SARS-CoV-2, is where the repertoires were released. The samples were drawn from the first 160 participants of the ongoing ImmuneRACE study and from 950 to 1,500 subjects provided by 6 global collaborators. Nearly every sample came with metadata listing a de-identified subject ID, COVID-19 status, age in years and sex. Where available, HLA class I and class II types were taken from metadata supplied by the sample provider and were not determined by assay-based typing. The research as a whole found: How much clinical and demographic metadata was included differed by source and by participant, and the metadata was provided uncurated.

Inclusive of the bounding cysteine and phenylalanine, the CDR3 is 14 residues long. Only the CDR3 region is kept as DNA, spanning 42 bases read in frame from base 1. As encoded in the germline V gene (reference sequence), CDR1 is LNHDA while CDR2 is SQIVND. A distance of 20 bases separates the germline ends of V and J, which lose 5 bases and 12 bases respectively. Collaborating institutions collected whole blood in K2EDTA tubes following their own protocols. For TCRbeta analysis, collaborator samples were shipped as frozen whole blood, as isolated PBMCs, or as DNA extracted from either sample type. Notes on this clone: It has no known antigen specificity. The record has no base qualities; no much larger clone is one base away.

TCRbeta CDR3 regions were amplified from genomic DNA by means of the immunoSEQ Assay, a bias-controlled multiplex PCR. Regarding the original processing steps: The number of nucleated cells in each sample was estimated by amplification of reference gene primers within the assay. To quantify the absolute abundance of each unique TCRbeta CDR3 rearrangement, sequence reads were collapsed and filtered. For each sample, productive Simpson clonality was calculated as the square root of Simpson's diversity index across productive rearrangements. TCRdb holds this immuneACCESS table with in-frame rearrangements only. Some clones are missing; in checked studies, unresolved V genes explain under half, and the rest has no known cause. From that table come the V and J calls and clone size; the DNA was used to work out D and trimming. This sample comprises roughly 150,000 clones, roughly four fifths of them detected only once. In total, the top ten clones hold around 8% of the sample.

Material for sequencing was peripheral blood. This TCR was recovered from a human donor in a cohort sampled during active COVID-19. The V and J genes are TRBV19 and TRBJ2-1; tentative D gene TRBD1, with 6 bases matching. The CDR3 loop reads CASSLGWSGDAQFF. The DNA sequence follows: TGTGCCAGTAGTCTAGGGTGGTCAGGGGACGCGCAGTTCTTC.